This entry lists 7 T cell receptor beta chains sequenced from one sample in a study of shared clonotypes between healthy human individuals. Profiling relied on immunoSEQ multiplex PCR, and the TCRdb table lists in-frame clones only, not all of them. The data contain millions of clones, around nine tenths of them singletons. The sample consisted of naive CD4+ T cells sorted from blood. The subset is: CD45RA+ positively selected. The receptor set was obtained from a man aged 18 to 29 in good health.

A single count supports this clone. This chain connects TRBV6-6 to TRBJ2-3; maybe TRBD1 (6 bases). V lost 6 bases to trimming and J lost 5 bases, with 9 bases between them. CDR3 length: 12 amino acids. Germline V lookup: CDR1 MNHNY, CDR2 SVGAGI (reference sequence). The CDR3 is CASSRRGDTQYF. The CDR3 DNA reads as TGTGCCAGCAGCCGCAGGGGAGATACGCAGTATTTT.

The rearrangement joins TRBV9 to TRBJ1-2; D gene ambiguous. The CDR3 contains 13 residues. The V gene's germline CDR1 is SGDLS and CDR2 YYNGEE. Trimming took 0 bases from V and 8 from J, leaving 11 bases between them. In nucleotides, the CDR3 is TGTGCCAGCAGCGTAGGGGTCAGGCGAGGCTACACCTTC. Protein sequence: CASSVGVRRGYTF.

As regards this clone: Within the sample, other DNA sequences also encode this same CDR3. V usage is TRBV5-1 and J usage is TRBJ2-5; D may be TRBD1 or TRBD2 (6 bases each). Germline V CDR1 and CDR2: SGHRS, YFSETQ. The V and J ends lost 4 bases and 5 bases respectively, with 15 bases between them. The CDR3 runs 14 residues. The CDR3 protein is CASSLGGLGETQYF. The CDR3 region has the DNA TGCGCCAGCAGCCTAGGGGGGCTCGGGGAGACCCAGTACTTC.

Turning to this clone: Distinct nucleotide sequences in the sample also encode this CDR3. The V and J genes are TRBV11-2 and TRBJ1-1; TRBD1 agrees at 10 bases. V was clipped by 3 bases and J by 0 bases; unmatched bases: 1. The CDR3 totals 15 residues. Per germline, CDR1 SGHAT and CDR2 FQNNGV. The DNA of the CDR3 is TGTGCCAGCAGCTTGACAGGGGGCATGAACACTGAAGCTTTCTTT. Translation: CASSLTGGMNTEAFF.

The CDR3 sequence: CASSLGAKREAEAFF. In DNA form, the CDR3 reads TGTGCCAGCAGCTTAGGAGCCAAGCGGGAAGCTGAAGCTTTCTTT. The chain recombines TRBV11-2 with TRBJ1-1; D not certain. Germline V gene lookup returns CDR1 SGHAT and CDR2 FQNNGV. The CDR3 covers 15 residues. V lost 1 base and J 6 bases, leaving 15 bases between the germline ends.

The genes are TRBV6-6 and TRBJ1-6; D uncertain. Trimming took 0 bases from V and 4 from J, leaving 10 bases between them. CDR1 and CDR2 from the germline V gene are MNHNY and SVGAGI (reference sequence). The CDR3 is 16 residues long. CDR3 nucleotides: TGTGCCAGCAGTTACTCTCGTCCGGAGTATAATTCACCCCTCCACTTT. It is translated as CASSYSRPEYNSPLHF.

The chain combines TRBV12-5 with TRBJ2-7; 7 positions match TRBD1. There are 13 residues in the CDR3. The V gene's germline CDR1 is LGHNT and CDR2 FRNRAP. V dropped 1 base and J dropped 8; count of bases not matched to a gene: 5. CDR3 sequence reads: CASGLDNRGKQYF. In nucleotides, the CDR3 is TGTGCTAGTGGTTTGGACAACAGGGGCAAGCAGTACTTC.